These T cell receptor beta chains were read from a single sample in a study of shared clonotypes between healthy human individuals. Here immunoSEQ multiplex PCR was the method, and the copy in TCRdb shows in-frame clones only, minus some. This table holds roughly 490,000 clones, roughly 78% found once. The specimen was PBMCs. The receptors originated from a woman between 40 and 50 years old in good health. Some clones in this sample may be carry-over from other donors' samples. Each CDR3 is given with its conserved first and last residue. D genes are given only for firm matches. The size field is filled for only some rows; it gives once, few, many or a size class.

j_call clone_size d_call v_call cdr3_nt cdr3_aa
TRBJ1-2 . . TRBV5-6 TGTGCCAGCAGCTCGAGGATGGGAGGCTACACCTTC CASSSRMGGYTF
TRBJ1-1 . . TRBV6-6 TGTGCCAGCAGTTATGGTTGGAACACTGAAGCTTTCTTT CASSYGWNTEAFF
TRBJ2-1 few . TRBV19 TGTGCCAGCACGGTAAGGACGGGGGTCCACAATGAGCAGTTCTTC CASTVRTGVHNEQFF
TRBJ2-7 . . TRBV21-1 TGTGCCAGCAGCAAAGGAAGCCCGAATTACGAGCAGTACTTC CASSKGSPNYEQYF
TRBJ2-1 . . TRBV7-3 TGTGCCAGCAGCCCCGGGCTAGCGACCTACAATGAGCAGTTCTTC CASSPGLATYNEQFF
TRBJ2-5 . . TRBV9 TGTGCCAGCAGCGTAGGAGGGAAGGAGACCCAGTACTTC CASSVGGKETQYF
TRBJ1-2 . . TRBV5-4 TGTGCCAGCAGCACACCGGGACCCTTAGGTGGCTACACCTTC CASSTPGPLGGYTF
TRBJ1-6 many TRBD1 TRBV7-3 TGTGCCAGCAGCGTGACAGGGGGTAATTCACCCCTCCACTTT CASSVTGGNSPLHF
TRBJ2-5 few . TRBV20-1 TGCAGTGCTGGGTGGCGGGAGACCCAGTACTTC CSAGWRETQYF
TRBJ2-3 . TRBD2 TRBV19 TGTGCCAGTACCCTAGCGGGAGGCCGGTCTGGGTCAGATACGCAGTATTTT CASTLAGGRSGSDTQYF
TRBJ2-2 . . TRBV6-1 TGTGCCAGCAGTGAGGGGGGTCCCGGGGAGCTGTTTTTT CASSEGGPGELFF
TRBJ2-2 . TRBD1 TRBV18 TGTGCCAGCTCACCCCAGGGGGCCACGAACACCGGGGAGCTGTTTTTT CASSPQGATNTGELFF
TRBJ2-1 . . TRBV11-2 TGTGCCAGCAGCTTAGCCCGTAGCAGGGAAGAGCAGTTCTTC CASSLARSREEQFF
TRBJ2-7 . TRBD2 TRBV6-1 TGTGCCAGCAAACGACTAGCGGGAGAATACGAGCAGTACTTC CASKRLAGEYEQYF
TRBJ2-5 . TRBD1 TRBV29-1 TGCAGCGTTAAAGACAGGGAAAGAATATGGACCCAGTACTTC CSVKDRERIWTQYF
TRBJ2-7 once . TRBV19 TGTGCCAGTAGTATAGATCCAGGGCACTCCTACGAGCAGTACTTC CASSIDPGHSYEQYF
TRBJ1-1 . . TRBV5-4 TGTGCCAGCAGCTTGGGAGACAGAGACACTGAAGCTTTCTTT CASSLGDRDTEAFF
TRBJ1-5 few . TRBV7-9 TGTGCCAGCAGCTCCCCGGACGGTCAGCCCCAGCATTTT CASSSPDGQPQHF
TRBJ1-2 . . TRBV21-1 TGTGCCAGCAGCAAATGGCAGCGGGGCTACACCTTC CASSKWQRGYTF
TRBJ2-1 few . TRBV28 TGTGCCAGCAGTTTAGGATTCAATGAGCAGTTCTTC CASSLGFNEQFF
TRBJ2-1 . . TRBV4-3 TGCGCCAGCAGCCACTGGACAGATAGTGGCCGGGACAATGAGCAGTTCTTC CASSHWTDSGRDNEQFF
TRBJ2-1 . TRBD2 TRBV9 TGTGCCAGCAGCGTAATATCTAGCGGGTACAATGAGCAGTTCTTC CASSVISSGYNEQFF
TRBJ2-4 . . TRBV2 TGTGCCAGCAGTGAAGGGGTCATTCAGTACTTC CASSEGVIQYF
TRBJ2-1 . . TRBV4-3 TGCGCCAGCAGCCAAGACCGCAGCTCCTACAATGAGCAGTTCTTC CASSQDRSSYNEQFF
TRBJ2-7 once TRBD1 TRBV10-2 TGCGCCAGCGGCCCCGGGACAGGGGCATACGAGCAGTACTTC CASGPGTGAYEQYF
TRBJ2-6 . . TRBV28 TGTGCCAGCAGTCTCAGCACCTCTGGGGCCAACGTCCTGACTTTC CASSLSTSGANVLTF
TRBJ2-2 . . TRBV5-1 TGCGCCAGCAGCTTGGACAGGGAGGTTAGACGAACCGGGGAGCTGTTTTTT CASSLDREVRRTGELFF
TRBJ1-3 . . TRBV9 TGTGCCAGCAGCGTAAAACCGTTGGGTGACACCATATATTTT CASSVKPLGDTIYF
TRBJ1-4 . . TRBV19 TGTGCCAGCCGGAGCCCCGGACAGCGTAATGAAAAACTGTTTTTT CASRSPGQRNEKLFF
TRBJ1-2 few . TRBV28 TGTGCCAGCAGCCCACAGATCCGGTTGATCACCTTC CASSPQIRLITF
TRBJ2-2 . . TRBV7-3 TGTGCCAGCAGCTTTACCGGGGCGGCGAACACCGGGGAGCTGTTTTTT CASSFTGAANTGELFF
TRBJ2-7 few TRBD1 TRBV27 TGTGCCAGCAGGAAACAGGGGTTTGTTCACGAGCAGTACTTC CASRKQGFVHEQYF
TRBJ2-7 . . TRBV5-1 TGCGCCAGCAGCCTCGGACTACGTTACGAGCAGTACTTC CASSLGLRYEQYF
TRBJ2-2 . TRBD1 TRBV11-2 TGTGCCAGCAGCTCCCCCCCGGGACAGCCGAACACCGGGGAGCTGTTTTTT CASSSPPGQPNTGELFF
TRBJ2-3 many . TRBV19 TGTGCCAGTAGTCCATTGACAGACTCTAGCACAGATACGCAGTATTTT CASSPLTDSSTDTQYF
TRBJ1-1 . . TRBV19 TGTGCCAGTAGACCGGGGCTCCAGGTCACTGAAGCTTTCTTT CASRPGLQVTEAFF
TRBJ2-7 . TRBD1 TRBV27 TGTGCCAGCAGCCGGGACAGGGACTACGAGCAGTACTTC CASSRDRDYEQYF
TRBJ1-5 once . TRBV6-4 TGTGCCAGCAGCGCCGCGTGTCGACGGAGGAATCAGCCCCAGCATTTT CASSAACRRRNQPQHF
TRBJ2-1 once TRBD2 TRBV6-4 TGTGCCAGCAGGAAAGCGGGGACGGGTCGAGGGCATGAGCAGTTCTTC CASRKAGTGRGHEQFF
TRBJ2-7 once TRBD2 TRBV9 TGTGCCAGCAGCGTAGCGGCCGGGACTAGCGGGAGTTCGGAGGACGAGCAGTACTTC CASSVAAGTSGSSEDEQYF
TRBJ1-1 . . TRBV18 TGTGCCAGCTCACCCTCCGGGGGAGGTGACACTGAAGCTTTCTTT CASSPSGGGDTEAFF
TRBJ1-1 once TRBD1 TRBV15 TGTGCCACCAGCAGGGTGGACAGGGGTGCTGAAGCTTTCTTT CATSRVDRGAEAFF
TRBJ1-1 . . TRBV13 TGTGCCAGCAGCCCGGGCGGGGAAGCTTTCTTT CASSPGGEAFF
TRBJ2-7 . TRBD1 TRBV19 TGTGCCAGTAGTATGATACAGGACAGGGGGGCCGAGCAGTACTTC CASSMIQDRGAEQYF
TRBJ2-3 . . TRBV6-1 TGTGCCAGCAGCTCAGTGATAGCATATACGCAGTATTTT CASSSVIAYTQYF
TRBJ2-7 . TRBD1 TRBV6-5 TGTGCCAGCAGTTCCCAAACAGGGGGCTACGAGCAGTACTTC CASSSQTGGYEQYF
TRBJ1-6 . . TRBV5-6 TGTGCCAGCAGCTTGGTTGCTGGGAATTCACCCCTCCACTTT CASSLVAGNSPLHF
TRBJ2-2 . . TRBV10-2 TGCGCCAGCAGTGAGACCCGCGGGGGCGGGGCTGAGCTGTTTTTT CASSETRGGGAELFF
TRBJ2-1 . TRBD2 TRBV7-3 TGTGCCAGCAGCCTCACTCTAGCGGGAGGAGGCTACGAGTTCAATGAGCAGTTCTTC CASSLTLAGGGYEFNEQFF
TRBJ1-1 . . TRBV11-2 TGTGCCAGCACCGCCGGAGCAGGGCAGACTGAAGCTTTCTTT CASTAGAGQTEAFF
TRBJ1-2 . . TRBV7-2 TGTGCCAGCAGCTTAGCGCAGACTGCCCGTGGGGGCTACACCTTC CASSLAQTARGGYTF
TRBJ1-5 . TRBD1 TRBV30 TGTGCCTGGAGGGGGACAGGGGATCAGCCCCAGCATTTT CAWRGTGDQPQHF
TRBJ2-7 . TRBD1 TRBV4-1 TGCGCCAGCAGCCCCCGGACAGGGGAAACCTACGAGCAGTACTTC CASSPRTGETYEQYF
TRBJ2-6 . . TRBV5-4 TGTGCCAGCTCTACAGGGACCGGGGCCAACGTCCTGACTTTC CASSTGTGANVLTF
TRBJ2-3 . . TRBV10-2 TGCGCCAGCAGGGACTACACAGATACGCAGTATTTT CASRDYTDTQYF
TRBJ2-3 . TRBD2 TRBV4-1 TGCGCCAGCAGCCAAGAGCCCCGCGGGAGAGTAACGGATACGCAGTATTTT CASSQEPRGRVTDTQYF
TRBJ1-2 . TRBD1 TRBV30 TGTGCCTGGAGCCCCTTAACGGGACAGGCGATCTATGGCTACACCTTC CAWSPLTGQAIYGYTF